Below are 29 T cell receptor beta chains sequenced from a single sample in a study of CXCR3-negative and CXCR3-positive naive CD8 T cells. The TRB libraries of cDNA were built by UMI-labeled 5' RACE. TCRdb re-called the 5' RACE reads and shows each CDR3 protein once, DNA omitted. The sample has tens of thousands of distinct CDR3 sequences. Sequenced sample: memory CD8+ T cells from blood. The receptors stem from a human donor in good health. Some clones in this sample may be carry-over from other donors' samples.

This chain links TRBV11-1 with TRBJ2-7. Per germline, CDR1 SGHAT and CDR2 FQDESV (reference sequence). The CDR3 length is 13 residues. The chain's CDR3 is CASSGEGLDEQYF. Full variable domain (outside the CDR3, taken from reference TRBV11-1 and TRBJ2-7): EAEVAQSPRYKITEKSQAVAFWCDPISGHATLYWYRQILGQGPELLVQFQDESVVDDSQLPKDRFSAERLKGVDSTLKIQPAELGDSAMYLCASSGEGLDEQYFGPGTRLTVT.

The V gene is TRBV5-6, the J gene TRBJ2-5; the TCRdb call, TRBD2, lacks DNA for checking. Germline CDR1 SGHDT, CDR2 YYEEEE. The CDR3 runs 17 residues. The CDR3: CASSFWALRSPQETQYF.

This sequence joins TRBV28 and TRBJ2-2; TCRdb gives TRBD1 as the D gene, but with no DNA this cannot be confirmed. Germline V gene lookup returns CDR1 MDHEN and CDR2 SYDVKM. The CDR3 sequence is 19 residues long. CDR3: CASSNRLEPGQWNTGELFF.

The chain employs TRBV6-5 and TRBJ2-7; TCRdb reports TRBD2, a call that lacks DNA to check it against. CDR1 is MNHEY, CDR2 SVGAGI, per germline. This CDR3 is built from 14 residues. This CDR3 reads CASSYWEDGGEQYF.

The chain uses TRBV15 and TRBJ2-1; TCRdb's D call of TRBD1 is untestable without DNA. From germline, CDR1 is LNHNV and CDR2 YYDKDF (reference sequence). The CDR3 has 14 residues. CDR3: CATSVGTDYNEQFF.

The chain is built from TRBV11-1 and TRBJ2-1; TCRdb designates TRBD1, a call that cannot be tested without DNA. The germline CDR1 and CDR2 sequences are SGHAT and FQDESV (reference sequence). The CDR3 extends over 17 amino acids. CDR3 amino acids: CASIPPPTESSYNEQFF.

V gene TRBV29-1 combines with J gene TRBJ2-1; with no DNA, the TCRdb D assignment of TRBD2 cannot be verified. CDR3 length: 13 residues. CDR1 SQVTM and CDR2 ANQGSEA come from the germline V gene. The chain's CDR3 is CSAAESSYNEQFF.

The V and J genes are TRBV7-8 and TRBJ2-1; the D gene TCRdb calls, TRBD2, cannot be checked with no DNA. Germline-derived CDR1 and CDR2 are SGHVS and FQNEAQ. The CDR3 consists of 17 residues. The CDR3 region is CASSLNGGVSSYNEQFF.

The chain recombines TRBV10-3 with TRBJ2-1; TCRdb reports TRBD1, a call that lacks DNA to check it against. Germline V gene lookup returns CDR1 ENHRY and CDR2 SYGVKD. This CDR3 is 16 amino acids long. CDR3 protein: CAISIRQGDFYNEQFF.

The rearrangement joins TRBV3-2 to TRBJ1-2. TRBV3-2 is described as a pseudogene. The CDR3 spans 14 residues. The CDR3 loop reads CASSPAENLYGYTF.

This clonotype ranks as medium-sized in terms of frequency. The gene calls are TRBV4-3 and TRBJ1-3; TCRdb outputs TRBD1, but without DNA this stays unchecked. CDR3 size: 15 residues. CDR1 and CDR2 (germline): LGHNA, YSLEER. This chain's CDR3 is CASGDPATPGNTIYF.

The CDR3 spells CASSYSRGNYEQYF. V usage is TRBV6-6 and J usage is TRBJ2-7. The length of the CDR3 is 14 residues. The germline gives CDR1 MNHNY, CDR2 SVGAGI (reference sequence).

V usage is TRBV12-3 or TRBV12-4 and J usage is TRBJ2-1. The CDR3 has 11 amino acids. The CDR3 sequence is CASSLVNEQFF.

V gene TRBV28 combines with J gene TRBJ2-7. The CDR3 is 13 residues long. Germline V gene data show CDR1 as MDHEN and CDR2 as SYDVKM. CDR3: CASSLTPDYEQYF.

The chain joins TRBV3-1 to TRBJ1-5; TCRdb outputs TRBD1, but without DNA this stays unchecked. Germline lookup yields CDR1 LGHDT and CDR2 YNNKEL (reference sequence). The CDR3 extends over 18 amino acids. CDR3 amino acids: CASSQDETGAAFNQPQHF. The full variable domain, its missing parts supplied by reference TRBV3-1 and TRBJ1-5, is DTAVSQTPKYLVTQMGNDKSIKCEQNLGHDTMYWYKQDSKKFLKIMFSYNNKELIINETVPNRFSPKSPDKAHLNLHINSLELGDSAVYFCASSQDETGAAFNQPQHFGDGTRLSIL.

The rearrangement uses TRBV6-5 and TRBJ2-7; TCRdb picks TRBD1, but there is no DNA to check that call. This CDR3 is 15 amino acids long. Germline loops: CDR1 MNHEY, CDR2 SVGAGI. Here the CDR3 reads CASRLGLGGLYEQYF.

The chain has TRBV27 and TRBJ2-7; TCRdb names TRBD2, which stays unverified in the absence of DNA. The CDR3 extends over 12 amino acids. Germline CDR1 MNHEY, CDR2 SMNVEV (reference sequence). The CDR3 sequence: CASSGGFYEQYF.

CDR3 residues: CAASRVGEIYEQYF. This chain connects TRBV15 to TRBJ2-7. Germline V CDR1 and CDR2: LNHNV, YYDKDF (reference sequence). CDR3 length: 14 residues. Full variable domain (rest looked up from reference TRBV15 and TRBJ2-7): DAMVIQNPRYQVTQFGKPVTLSCSQTLNHNVMYWYQQKSSQAPKLLFHYYDKDFNNEADTPDNFQSRRPNTSFCFLDIRSPGLGDTAMYLCAASRVGEIYEQYFGPGTRLTVT.

V and J are TRBV15 and TRBJ2-7; TCRdb lists TRBD1, though no DNA is available to test this call. CDR1 and CDR2 from the germline V gene are LNHNV and YYDKDF (reference sequence). The CDR3 is 15 amino acids. CDR3 loop: CATSRRTDTTYEQYF.

CDR3 sequence: CASSPRTGGYEQYF. The rearrangement uses TRBV7-9 and TRBJ2-7; as DNA is missing, the TRBD1 call by TCRdb cannot be tested. The CDR3 is made up of 14 amino acids. Germline V gene sequence: CDR1 SEHNR, CDR2 FQNEAQ (reference sequence). The variable domain in full, with the rest retrieved from reference TRBV7-9 and TRBJ2-7, is DTGVSQNPRHKITKRGQNVTFRCDPISEHNRLYWYRQTLGQGPEFLTYFQNEAQLEKSRLLSDRFSAERPKGSFSTLEIQRTEQGDSAMYLCASSPRTGGYEQYFGPGTRLTVT.

This chain links TRBV6-2 or TRBV6-3 with TRBJ2-2. The CDR3 extends over 13 amino acids. The V gene's germline CDR1 is MNHEY and CDR2 SVGEGT. CDR3 residues: CASSYANTGELFF.

This chain links TRBV5-6 with TRBJ2-1. Germline-derived CDR1 and CDR2 are SGHDT and YYEEEE. The CDR3 has 11 residues. The chain's CDR3 is CASSESVEQFF.

The V gene is TRBV5-1, the J gene TRBJ2-7; TCRdb names TRBD1, which stays unverified in the absence of DNA. The CDR3 extends over 13 amino acids. The V gene's germline CDR1 is SGHRS and CDR2 YFSETQ. CDR3 residues: CASSFQGRNEQYF.

J is TRBJ1-1 and V is TRBV7-2; without DNA, the TCRdb call of TRBD1 cannot be checked. The CDR3 consists of 14 residues. CDR1 SGHTA and CDR2 FQGNSA come from the germline V gene. The CDR3 sequence: CASSFWLSNTEAFF.

The V call is TRBV4-2, the J call TRBJ2-5; TCRdb's D gene call, TRBD2, goes unchecked for lack of DNA. There are 15 residues in the CDR3. Germline values: CDR1 LGHNA, CDR2 YNFKEQ. CDR3 loop: CASSPTLTSVETQYF.

The chain recombines TRBV25-1 with TRBJ2-7; TCRdb names TRBD1, which stays unverified in the absence of DNA. This CDR3 is built from 15 residues. The germline V gene has CDR1 MGHDK and CDR2 SYGVNS. CDR3 residues: CASSVFGTGSYEQYF.

The chain combines TRBV6-2 or TRBV6-3 with TRBJ1-1; the D call from TCRdb, TRBD1, cannot be confirmed without DNA. The CDR3 totals 14 residues. The V gene's germline CDR1 is MNHEY and CDR2 SVGEGT. CDR3 sequence reads: CASSYSPGGTEAFF.

V usage is TRBV11-2 and J usage is TRBJ2-5; absent DNA, TCRdb's TRBD2 call cannot be checked. The CDR3 extends over 15 amino acids. Germline loops: CDR1 SGHAT, CDR2 FQNNGV. The CDR3 reads CASRPGLRLQETQYF.

The chain couples TRBV20-1 to TRBJ2-2; TCRdb outputs TRBD2, but without DNA this stays unchecked. The CDR3 is 18 residues long. The germline V gene has CDR1 DFQATT and CDR2 SNEGSKA (reference sequence). The CDR3 spells CSATPYPTSFLDTGELFF.